Sequencing of this TCR beta chain was carried out in a study of blood T cell repertoires in COVID-19 (TCRdb year 2020). About the investigation overall: The collaborator samples originated in the United States, Italy and Spain and spanned the acute and convalescent phases of COVID-19. The prospective study material was composed of cDNA or gDNA derived from T cells, B-cell-depleted T cells, or PBMCs. The dataset comprised deeply sampled blood TCRbeta repertoires from subjects exposed to, actively infected with, or recovered from COVID-19. The repertoires were released in a freely available public database meant as a resource for research on the immune response to SARS-CoV-2. Samples came from the ongoing ImmuneRACE study (first 160 participants) plus 1,254 subjects from 6 global collaborators. A de-identified subject ID, COVID-19 status, age in years and sex were almost always included in the sample metadata. HLA class I and class II types, where available, came from metadata supplied by the sample provider rather than from assay-based typing. Here is what the overall study found, with its caveats: The amount of clinical and demographic metadata varied by source and participant and was provided uncurated.

Concerning this clone: Its antigen specificity is not known. Base qualities are missing; no much larger clone stands one base away.

Whole blood was collected in K2EDTA tubes by collaborating institutions according to the institutions' own protocols. For TCRbeta analysis, collaborators shipped samples in one of three forms: frozen whole blood, isolated PBMCs, or DNA extracted from either of those sample types. TCRbeta CDR3 regions were amplified from genomic DNA by means of the immunoSEQ Assay, a bias-controlled multiplex PCR. From the authors' description of their analysis: Within the assay, amplification of reference gene primers was used to estimate how many nucleated cells each sample contained. Sequence reads were collapsed and filtered to measure the absolute abundance of every unique TCRbeta CDR3 rearrangement. For each sample, productive Simpson clonality was calculated as the square root of Simpson's diversity index over productive rearrangements. As stored in TCRdb, this immuneACCESS dataset retains in-frame rearrangements with V and J assigned. A fraction of the clones does not appear; measured against another copy, unresolved V genes explain less than half of the discrepancy, and the remainder lacks a known reason. The V and J calls and the clone size are those of that table, but D and trimming were determined from the DNA. This sample has about 70,000 clones in its table, and under 95% of those were observed once. 8.5% of the sample is in the top ten clones.

The specimen was peripheral blood. The sequence came from a human donor in a cohort sampled during active COVID-19.

The CDR3 region reads CASSPKDRARGYTF. At the DNA level, the sequence is TGTGCCAGCAGCCCAAAGGACAGGGCTAGGGGCTACACCTTC. The chain uses TRBV7-2 and TRBJ1-2; TRBD1 matches 8 bases in the middle. V loses 5 bases at its end and J loses 8 bases; junction bases beyond the gene matches: 10. Per the germline V gene, SGHTA is the CDR1 and FQGNSA is the CDR2. Reading from cysteine to phenylalanine, the CDR3 counts 14 amino acids. The kept DNA is CDR3 alone, 42 bases in frame from the first base.